These T cell receptor beta chains were read from a single sample in a study of shared clonotypes between healthy human individuals. Sequencing used immunoSEQ multiplex PCR; TCRdb keeps in-frame clones, though not all of them. This table holds about 960,000 clones, 76% found once. The material sequenced was memory CD4+ T cells sorted from blood. The receptors were sampled from a man between 18 and 35 years old in good health. CDR3s leave out the opening cysteine and the closing phenylalanine or tryptophan.

TRBV7-2,TRBJ2-2,ASSLEGRRTGELF
TRBV10-3,TRBJ2-1,ANGKSYNEQF
TRBV5-4,TRBJ2-1,ASSTTGYNEQF
TRBV4-3,TRBJ2-7,ASSQLAGGSYEQY
TRBV6-4,TRBJ2-3,ASRPTSGVTDTQY
TRBV28,TRBJ2-4,ASSLPLTGDIQY
TRBV14,TRBJ2-7,ASSPGTGYFEQY
TRBV11-2,TRBJ2-3,ASSFRTSGGVRTDTQY
TRBV5-8,TRBJ2-7,ASSPERNEQY
TRBV5-6,TRBJ2-7,ASSLGSTFSYEQY
TRBV7-2,TRBJ2-6,ASSLGRFSGANVLT
TRBV7-2,TRBJ2-7,ASSLDSRYEQY
TRBV19,TRBJ1-5,ASLPATGANQPQH
TRBV28,TRBJ1-4,ASSRGAFNEKLF
TRBV30,TRBJ1-2,ASILDRQGSNYGYT
TRBV19,TRBJ1-5,ASSIETGQPQH
TRBV6-4,TRBJ2-7,ASNRDRRSYEQY
TRBV7-9,TRBJ1-2,ASSLAGRRGNYGYT
TRBV2,TRBJ2-1,ASSVPLIGWNEQF
TRBV4-1,TRBJ2-2,ASSQGGLRGQGEAGELF
TRBV2,TRBJ2-2,ASSLGLATGELF
TRBV10-3,TRBJ2-3,AITGTGADTQY
TRBV10-3,TRBJ2-3,AINDRELDTQY
TRBV4-2,TRBJ1-2,ASSQVTDYGYT
TRBV9,TRBJ1-3,ASSAGTFAGNTIY